This T cell receptor beta chain emerged from a study of Graves' ophthalmopathy and Graves' hyperthyroidism. Study-wide findings and caveats: Most expanded clonotypes in thyroid above 0.001 frequency also showed up in blood. Forecasting of ophthalmopathy progression by the model achieved 70.59% sensitivity and around 72% specificity. Separation of ophthalmopathy from stable hyperthyroidism was achieved by a 13-signature model, at approximately 90% sensitivity and just over 80% specificity.

For repertoire sequencing, the TCR beta CDR3 regions were amplified from RNA transcripts. RT-PCR with HTBI primers came first, then second-round multiplex PCR. TCRdb recomputed calls from the multiplex PCR reads with MiXCR, one row per CDR3 protein. The sample has about 700,000 distinct CDR3 sequences; roughly 40% are singletons. This clonotype has just a few counts. What it binds is not known. The ends lost 5 bases at V and 4 bases at J; junction bases unmatched: 9. This CDR3 is 16 amino acids long. Looked up from germline, CDR1 is DFQATT and CDR2 is SNEGSKA (reference sequence). Diagnosis was based on clinical symptoms, serum thyroxine, TRAb, thyroid ultrasound and orbital computed tomography.

Sequenced material: peripheral blood. The sequence derives from an adult man with Graves' ophthalmopathy. J is TRBJ2-3 and V is TRBV20-1; 13 nucleotides line up with TRBD2. The CDR3 is CSAQTSGRKSSDTQYF. The CDR3 nucleotides are TGCAGTGCTCAGACTAGCGGGAGGAAGAGCTCAGATACGCAGTATTTT.